A single sample gave rise to the 21 T cell receptor beta chains below, sequenced in a study of blood T cell repertoires in COVID-19. Assay used: immunoSEQ multiplex PCR; TCRdb lists only in-frame clones, some missing. The table records roughly 130,000 clones, 80% to 90% of them present only once. The sequencing sample was made of peripheral blood. The receptors shown here come from a man aged 60 to 75 with active or convalescent COVID-19.

The V gene is TRBV7-2, the J gene TRBJ2-1, with unresolved D. From germline, CDR1 is SGHTA and CDR2 FQGNSA. Between the trimmed V and J ends, which lost 0 bases and 8 bases, there was a span of 8 bases. This CDR3 spans 13 amino acids. As DNA, the CDR3 is TGTGCCAGCAGCTTAGCCGGGTATGATGAGCAGTTCTTC. Amino acids: CASSLAGYDEQFF.

The V and J genes are TRBV21-1 and TRBJ2-1; the table's TRBD2 call for D was not verified on the DNA. TRBV21-1 is a pseudogene segment. There are 13 residues in the CDR3. The CDR3 nucleotides are TGTGCCAGCATCGGGACTGAGAGCAATGAGCAGTTCTTC. Translation: CASIGTESNEQFF.

This rearrangement joins TRBV27 to TRBJ1-5, with D tentatively TRBD1 (5 bases). Trimming stripped 8 bases from V and 3 bases from J, with 11 bases between. This CDR3 is built from 13 residues. The germline V gene encodes CDR1 MNHEY and CDR2 SMNVEV (reference sequence). The chain's CDR3 is CASLCRVNQPQHF. CDR3 DNA: TGTGCCAGCCTCTGCAGGGTCAATCAGCCCCAGCATTTT.

The CDR3 DNA follows: TGTGCCAGCAGTTACAGGCAGGGGGGTTTGTCAGATACGCAGTATTTT. Its protein product is CASSYRQGGLSDTQYF. V and J are TRBV6-2 or TRBV6-3 and TRBJ2-3; D may be TRBD1 (7 bases). With 2 bases removed from V and 4 bases from J, the gap between germline ends came to 16 bases. Germline CDR1 is MNHEY and CDR2 is SVGEGT. The CDR3 covers 16 residues.

This chain uses TRBV2 with TRBJ1-5, with D maybe TRBD1 (5 bases). The germline V gene encodes CDR1 SNHLY and CDR2 FYNNEI. The CDR3 extends over 15 amino acids. Deletions cut 0 bases from V and 6 bases from J, with 12 bases between. This CDR3 reads CASSEALQGTQPQHF. The CDR3 DNA reads as TGTGCCAGCAGTGAAGCGCTTCAGGGAACTCAGCCCCAGCATTTT.

The chain is built from TRBV5-1 and TRBJ2-7; tentatively, D is TRBD2 (6 bases). This CDR3 contains 14 residues. Trimming took 9 bases from V and 0 from J, leaving 16 bases between them. Looked up from germline, CDR1 is SGHRS and CDR2 is YFSETQ. CDR3 bases: TGCGCCACCAAACGGGACGGGGGCTCCTACGAGCAGTACTTC. Its protein product is CATKRDGGSYEQYF.

The CDR3 loop is CASRRFRGATNEKLFF. The CDR3 DNA sequence: TGTGCCAGTAGGCGCTTCAGGGGTGCAACTAATGAAAAACTGTTTTTT. V and J are TRBV19 and TRBJ1-4, with D tentatively TRBD1 (6 bases). Trimming took off 6 bases at V and 0 bases at J, with 14 bases between the two ends. The CDR3 contains 16 residues. Germline lookup yields CDR1 LNHDA and CDR2 SQIVND (reference sequence).

The V gene is TRBV30, the J gene TRBJ2-5; 9 nucleotides agree with TRBD2. The V and J ends lost 3 bases and 4 bases, in that order; junction bases with no gene match: 12. The CDR3 extends over 16 amino acids. From germline, CDR1 is GTSNPN and CDR2 SVGIG (reference sequence). CDR3 in DNA: TGTGCCTGGAGGGGGGGGCTAGCGGGAATCGGAGAGACCCAGTACTTC. Its translation: CAWRGGLAGIGETQYF.

The chain uses TRBV25-1 and TRBJ2-7; the D gene is possibly TRBD1 (6 bases). Between the trimmed V and J ends, which lost 7 bases and 4 bases, there was a span of 17 bases. Germline loops: CDR1 MGHDK, CDR2 SYGVNS. The CDR3 extends over 14 amino acids. The CDR3 sequence is CASTRTGNPYEQYF. CDR3 nucleotides: TGTGCCAGCACTCGAACAGGGAACCCTTACGAGCAGTACTTC.

This chain connects TRBV3-1 (or the pseudogene TRBV3-2) to TRBJ2-7; TRBD2 is a possible D gene (6 bases). The CDR3 consists of 16 residues. The V gene lost 3 bases and the J gene lost 0 bases, with 15 bases spanning the gap. The germline CDR1 and CDR2 sequences are LGHDT and YNNKEL (reference sequence). The CDR3 here is CASSQGTSRSSYEQYF. The CDR3 DNA sequence: TGTGCCAGCAGCCAGGGGACTTCCAGGAGCTCCTACGAGCAGTACTTC.

The V and J genes are TRBV9 and TRBJ2-3; D unresolved. The CDR3 consists of 14 residues. Germline V gives CDR1 SGDLS, CDR2 YYNGEE. Between the trimmed V and J ends, which lost 0 bases and 4 bases, there was a span of 9 bases. The CDR3 region is CASSVAVGADTQYF. DNA for the CDR3: TGTGCCAGCAGCGTAGCTGTCGGAGCAGATACGCAGTATTTT.

The chain has TRBV18 and TRBJ2-3; D gene uncertain. V gave up 2 bases and J gave up 6 bases, with 6 bases separating them. Germline V lookup: CDR1 KGHSH, CDR2 LQKENI. This CDR3 spans 12 amino acids. CDR3 in DNA: TGTGCCAGCTCACCAACGGTCGATACGCAGTATTTT. It codes for CASSPTVDTQYF.

This clone was observed once. V is TRBV7-8 and J is TRBJ2-3; 10 nucleotides line up with TRBD2. This CDR3 contains 16 residues. Germline CDR1 is SGHVS and CDR2 is FQNEAQ. V lost 5 bases to trimming and J lost 1 base; unmatched junction nucleotides: 6. The CDR3 here is CASSTLAGVGTDTQYF. CDR3 nucleotides: TGTGCCAGCAGCACCCTAGCGGGAGTAGGCACAGATACGCAGTATTTT.

The chain links TRBV2 to TRBJ1-5, with TRBD1 matching 8 bases. Germline CDR1 SNHLY, CDR2 FYNNEI. The CDR3 is 15 amino acids. J lost 7 bases, V lost 6 bases, and 11 bases had no gene match. The CDR3 loop is CASRIRQGSQQPQHF. CDR3 nucleotides: TGTGCCAGCAGGATTAGACAGGGGTCGCAACAGCCCCAGCATTTT.

The rearrangement links TRBV30 to TRBJ2-2; tentative D call: TRBD2 (6 bases). V was cut by 0 bases and J by 5 bases, with 13 bases left in between. This CDR3 spans 15 amino acids. Germline values: CDR1 GTSNPN, CDR2 SVGIG (reference sequence). CDR3 sequence reads: CAWSVSRGGTGELFF. For the CDR3, the DNA is TGTGCCTGGAGTGTTTCTAGGGGAGGAACCGGGGAGCTGTTTTTT.

This sequence joins TRBV2 and TRBJ2-6, with 7 bases lining up with TRBD1. CDR3 size: 17 residues. Unmatched junction bases numbered 2, after V lost 0 bases and J lost 0 bases. Germline-derived CDR1 and CDR2 are SNHLY and FYNNEI. CDR3 amino acids: CASSEARGPSGANVLTF. Here the CDR3 DNA reads TGTGCCAGCAGTGAAGCAAGGGGGCCCTCTGGGGCCAACGTCCTGACTTTC.

V gene TRBV25-1 combines with J gene TRBJ1-1; a weak D match, TRBD1 (6 bases). V gave up 2 bases and J gave up 3 bases, with 22 bases separating them. The CDR3 has 18 amino acids. Germline assignment: CDR1 MGHDK and CDR2 SYGVNS. The CDR3 DNA reads as TGTGCCAGCAGTGAACCGCTAAGGGGGGAGCGGGAGGACACTGAAGCTTTCTTT. Protein: CASSEPLRGEREDTEAFF.

The V call is TRBV5-4, the J call TRBJ2-4; 8 positions match TRBD2. The ends lost 4 bases at V and 0 bases at J; junction bases unmatched: 12. CDR1 is SGHNT, CDR2 YYREEE, per germline (reference sequence). The CDR3 loop spans 18 amino acids. CDR3 in DNA: TGTGCCAGCAGCCCTCGAAGGACTAGCAATGTAGCCAAAAACATTCAGTACTTC. This codes for CASSPRRTSNVAKNIQYF.

This rearrangement joins TRBV6-2 or TRBV6-3 to TRBJ1-1; unclear D gene. Germline CDR1 and CDR2: MNHEY and SVGEGT. The CDR3 has 12 amino acids. Between the trimmed V and J ends, which lost 2 bases and 12 bases, there was a span of 13 bases. The chain's CDR3 is CASSYGPGSPFF. The CDR3 DNA sequence: TGTGCCAGCAGTTACGGCCCGGGGTCGCCTTTCTTT.

The V and J genes are TRBV7-9 and TRBJ2-7, with 10 bases lining up with TRBD1. The V gene end was trimmed by 5 bases and the J gene end by 3 bases; junction bases not matched to a gene: 7. The CDR3 extends over 15 amino acids. Germline CDR1 and CDR2: SEHNR and FQNEAQ (reference sequence). DNA of the CDR3: TGTGCCAGCAGCCAAGGGGACAGGGGCATCTACGAGCAGTACTTC. It encodes CASSQGDRGIYEQYF.

V usage is TRBV4-2 and J usage is TRBJ1-2; TRBD1 matches at 8 bases. Trimming at V came to 0 bases and at J to 1 base, leaving 4 bases not matched to a gene. The germline gives CDR1 LGHNA, CDR2 YNFKEQ. The CDR3 loop spans 16 amino acids. CDR3 sequence (DNA): TGTGCCAGCAGCCAAGACGGACAGGGCCTTAACTATGGCTACACCTTC. Protein product: CASSQDGQGLNYGYTF.